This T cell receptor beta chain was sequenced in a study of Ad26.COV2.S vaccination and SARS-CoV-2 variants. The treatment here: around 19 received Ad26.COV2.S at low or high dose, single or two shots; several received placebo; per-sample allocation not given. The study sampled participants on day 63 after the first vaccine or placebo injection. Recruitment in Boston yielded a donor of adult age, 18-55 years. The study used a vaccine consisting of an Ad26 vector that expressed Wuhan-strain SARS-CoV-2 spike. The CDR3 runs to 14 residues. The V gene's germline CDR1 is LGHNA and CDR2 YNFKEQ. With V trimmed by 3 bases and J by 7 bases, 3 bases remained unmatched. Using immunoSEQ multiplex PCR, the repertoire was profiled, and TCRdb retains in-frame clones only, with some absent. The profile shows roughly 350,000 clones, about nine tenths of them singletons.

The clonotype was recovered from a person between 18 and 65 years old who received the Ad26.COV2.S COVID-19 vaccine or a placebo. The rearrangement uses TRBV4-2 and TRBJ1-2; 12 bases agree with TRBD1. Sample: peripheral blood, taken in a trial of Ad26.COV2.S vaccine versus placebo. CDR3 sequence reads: CASSQGQGAAGYTF. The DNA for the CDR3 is TGTGCCAGCAGCCAGGGACAGGGGGCTGCTGGCTACACCTTC.